This TCR beta chain came from a study of cytomegalovirus exposure and HLA in healthy donors. Study-wide background: Genotyping showed approximately 81% of approximately 430 donors falling in the Caucasian-associated ancestry cluster. Whole-study findings and limits: Prior analysis indicated that the majority of TCR beta V segments exhibited productivity approximately 90% or approximately 30% of the time. Most of the CMV-associated TCR beta chains (in a later analysis) appeared to be HLA-restricted.

This CDR3 comprises 14 residues. The germline CDR1 and CDR2 sequences are MDHEN and SYDVKM. V was pared by 5 bases and J by 1 base, with 9 bases between. This clone showed up just a few times. The target antigen is unknown. The PCR made use of 60 Vbeta and 13 Jbeta primers. Profiling relied on immunoSEQ multiplex PCR, and the TCRdb table lists in-frame clones only, not all of them. The sample lists about 76,000 clones; under 80% were seen once. Regarding donors, all were healthy bone marrow donors. The specimen was PBMCs. The sequence came from a man in his fifties or sixties in good health and CMV-seropositive. The chain couples TRBV28 to TRBJ1-3; D is unclear. The CDR3 here is CASSHPGSGNTIYF. In nucleotides, the CDR3 is TGTGCCAGCAGTCACCCAGGATCTGGAAACACCATATATTTT. Drawing the rest from reference TRBV28 and TRBJ1-3, the complete variable domain is DVKVTQSSRYLVKRTGEKVFLECVQDMDHENMFWYRQDPGLGLRLIYFSYDVKMKEKGDIPEGYSVSREKKERFSLILESASTNQTSMYLCASSHPGSGNTIYFGEGSWLTVV.